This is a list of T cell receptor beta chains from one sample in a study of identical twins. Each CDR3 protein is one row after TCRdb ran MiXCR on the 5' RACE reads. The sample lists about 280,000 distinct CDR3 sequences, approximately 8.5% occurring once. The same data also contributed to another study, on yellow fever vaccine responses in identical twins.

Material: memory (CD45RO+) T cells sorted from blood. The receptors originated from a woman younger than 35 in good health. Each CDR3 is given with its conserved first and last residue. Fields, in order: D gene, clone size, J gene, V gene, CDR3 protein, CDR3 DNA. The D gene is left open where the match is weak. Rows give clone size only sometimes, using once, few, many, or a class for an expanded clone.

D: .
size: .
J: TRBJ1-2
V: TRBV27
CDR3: CASSFERGYGYTF
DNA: TGTGCCAGCAGTTTTGAAAGGGGGTATGGCTACACCTTC

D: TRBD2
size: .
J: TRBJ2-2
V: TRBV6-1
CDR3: CASSGWRGGPNGELFF
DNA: TGTGCCAGCAGTGGCTGGCGGGGGGGCCCCAACGGGGAGCTGTTTTTT

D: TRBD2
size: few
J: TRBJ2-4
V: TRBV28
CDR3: CASTLREGAGGNIQYF
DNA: TGTGCCAGCACCCTACGGGAGGGCGCGGGGGGAAACATTCAGTACTTC

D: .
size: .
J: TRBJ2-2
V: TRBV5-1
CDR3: CASSLGTAGTGELFF
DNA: TGCGCCAGCAGCTTGGGGACAGCAGGCACCGGGGAGCTGTTTTTT

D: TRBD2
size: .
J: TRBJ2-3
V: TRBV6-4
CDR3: CASADTSGGAADTQYF
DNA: TGTGCCAGCGCCGATACTAGCGGGGGGGCCGCTGATACGCAGTATTTT

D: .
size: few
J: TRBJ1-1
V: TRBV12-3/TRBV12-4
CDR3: CASSLHRINTEAFF
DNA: TGTGCCAGCAGTTTGCACAGAATCAACACTGAAGCTTTCTTT

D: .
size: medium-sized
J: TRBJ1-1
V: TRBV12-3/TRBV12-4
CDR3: CASTSQGSAEAFF
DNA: TGTGCCAGCACCTCCCAGGGGTCAGCTGAAGCTTTCTTT

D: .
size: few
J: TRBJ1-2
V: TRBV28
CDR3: CASERDYGYTF
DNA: TGTGCCTCAGAACGGGACTATGGCTACACCTTC

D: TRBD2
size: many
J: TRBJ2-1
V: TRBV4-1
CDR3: CASSQVTGTSGYNEQFF
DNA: TGCGCCAGCAGTCAAGTGACCGGGACTAGCGGCTACAATGAGCAGTTCTTC

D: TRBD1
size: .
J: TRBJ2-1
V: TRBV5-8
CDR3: CASSFLHGTGATGEQFF
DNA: TGTGCCAGCAGCTTCTTACACGGGACAGGGGCGACCGGTGAGCAGTTCTTC

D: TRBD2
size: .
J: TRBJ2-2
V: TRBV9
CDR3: CASSALAGLNTGELFF
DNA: TGTGCCAGCAGCGCGCTAGCGGGACTAAACACCGGGGAGCTGTTTTTT

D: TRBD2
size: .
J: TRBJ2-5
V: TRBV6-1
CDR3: CASSDALAGLDQETQYF
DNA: TGTGCCAGCTCCGACGCACTAGCGGGCCTAGACCAAGAGACCCAGTACTTC

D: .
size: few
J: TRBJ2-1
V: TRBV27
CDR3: CASKRDSVPYNEQFF
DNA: TGTGCCAGCAAGAGAGACAGTGTTCCCTACAATGAGCAGTTCTTC

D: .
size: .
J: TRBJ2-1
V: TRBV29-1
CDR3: CSVEGRGYNEQFF
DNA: TGCAGCGTTGAAGGCAGGGGATACAATGAGCAGTTCTTC

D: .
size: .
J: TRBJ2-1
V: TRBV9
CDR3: CASSVGLVAYNEQFF
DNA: TGTGCCAGCAGCGTAGGACTAGTAGCCTACAATGAGCAGTTCTTC

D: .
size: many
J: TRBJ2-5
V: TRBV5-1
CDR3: CASSLVVGGYQETQYF
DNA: TGCGCCAGCAGCTTGGTCGTGGGGGGCTACCAAGAGACCCAGTACTTC

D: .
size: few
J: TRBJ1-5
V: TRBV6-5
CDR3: CASSYGAGWPQHF
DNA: TGTGCCAGCAGTTACGGGGCAGGATGGCCCCAGCATTTT

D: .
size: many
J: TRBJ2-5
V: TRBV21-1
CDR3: CASNTGGQGTQYF
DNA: TGTGCCAGCAATACAGGAGGTCAGGGGACCCAGTACTTC

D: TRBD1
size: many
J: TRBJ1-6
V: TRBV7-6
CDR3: CASSRETGVSPLHF
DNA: TGTGCCAGCAGCCGGGAGACAGGGGTTTCACCCCTCCACTTT

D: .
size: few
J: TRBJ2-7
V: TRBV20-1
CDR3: CSARESGEQYF
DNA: TGCAGTGCTAGGGAGTCGGGCGAGCAGTACTTC

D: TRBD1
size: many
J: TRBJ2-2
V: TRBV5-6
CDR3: CASKNRGLNTGELFF
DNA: TGTGCCAGCAAAAACAGGGGGCTGAACACCGGGGAGCTGTTTTTT

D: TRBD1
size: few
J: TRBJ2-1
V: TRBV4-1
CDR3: CASSQIGTAYNEQFF
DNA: TGCGCCAGCAGCCAAATAGGGACAGCTTACAATGAGCAGTTCTTC

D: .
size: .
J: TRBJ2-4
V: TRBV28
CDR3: CASRSRRYGGAKNIQYF
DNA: TGTGCCAGCAGATCCAGAAGATACGGCGGAGCCAAAAACATTCAGTACTTC

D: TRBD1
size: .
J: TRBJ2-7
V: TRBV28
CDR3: CASSPRTGVSYEQYF
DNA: TGTGCCAGCAGTCCCCGGACAGGGGTCTCCTACGAGCAGTACTTC

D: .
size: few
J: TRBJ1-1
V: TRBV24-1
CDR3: CATSSDRNTEAFF
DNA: TGTGCCACCAGCAGCGATAGAAACACTGAAGCTTTCTTT

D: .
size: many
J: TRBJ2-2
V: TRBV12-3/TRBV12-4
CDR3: CASNGRQMNTGELFF
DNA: TGTGCCAGCAACGGCCGACAGATGAACACCGGGGAGCTGTTTTTT

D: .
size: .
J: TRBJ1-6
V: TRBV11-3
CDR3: CASSLWPGSSYNSPLHF
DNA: TGTGCCAGCAGCTTATGGCCAGGGAGCTCCTATAATTCACCCCTCCACTTT

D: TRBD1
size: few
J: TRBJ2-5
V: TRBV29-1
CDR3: CSVEGEGQGRETQYF
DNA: TGCAGCGTTGAGGGGGAAGGACAGGGCAGAGAGACCCAGTACTTC

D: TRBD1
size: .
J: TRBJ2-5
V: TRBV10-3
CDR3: CAISEQTGGKETQYF
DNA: TGTGCCATCAGTGAACAGACAGGGGGTAAAGAGACCCAGTACTTC

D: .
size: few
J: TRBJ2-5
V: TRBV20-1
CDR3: CSARDLNYGTTPPETQYF
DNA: TGCAGTGCTAGAGACCTAAACTACGGGACCACCCCCCCAGAGACCCAGTACTTC

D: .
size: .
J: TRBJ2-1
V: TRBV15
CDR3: CATSLTSRDNEQFF
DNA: TGTGCCACCAGCCTAACCTCTAGGGACAATGAGCAGTTCTTC

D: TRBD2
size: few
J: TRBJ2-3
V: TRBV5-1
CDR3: CASSLDISRGEQYF
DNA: TGCGCCAGCAGCTTGGATATATCCCGGGGGGAGCAGTATTTT

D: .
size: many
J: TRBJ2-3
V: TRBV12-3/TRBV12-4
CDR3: CASRDKGGISSTDTQYF
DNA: TGTGCCAGCAGAGATAAGGGGGGCATCTCTAGCACAGATACGCAGTATTTT

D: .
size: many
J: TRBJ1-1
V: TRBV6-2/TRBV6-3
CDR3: CASSYSGEGWTEAFF
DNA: TGTGCCAGCAGTTACTCAGGGGAGGGATGGACTGAAGCTTTCTTT

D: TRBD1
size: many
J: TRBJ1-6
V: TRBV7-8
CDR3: CASSLVGQNNSPLHF
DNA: TGTGCCAGCAGCTTAGTGGGACAGAATAATTCACCCCTCCACTTT

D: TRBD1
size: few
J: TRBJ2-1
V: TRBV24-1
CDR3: CATSEAGTGSLNEQFF
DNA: TGTGCCACCAGTGAAGCCGGGACAGGGTCCCTCAATGAGCAGTTCTTC

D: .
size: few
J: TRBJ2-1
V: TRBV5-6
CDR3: CASSLIALNNEQFF
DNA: TGTGCCAGCAGCTTGATCGCGCTCAACAATGAGCAGTTCTTC

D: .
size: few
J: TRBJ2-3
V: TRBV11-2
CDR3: CASSRIGWTDTQYF
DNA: TGTGCCAGCAGCCGTATAGGTTGGACAGATACGCAGTATTTT

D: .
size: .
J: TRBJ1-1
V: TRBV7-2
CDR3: CASSKLPKKMGTEAFF
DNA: TGTGCCAGCAGCAAACTCCCAAAAAAGATGGGCACTGAAGCTTTCTTT

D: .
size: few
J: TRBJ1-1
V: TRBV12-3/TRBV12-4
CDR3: CASSRNFGVETEAFF
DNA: TGTGCCAGCAGCCGGAACTTCGGGGTAGAGACTGAAGCTTTCTTT

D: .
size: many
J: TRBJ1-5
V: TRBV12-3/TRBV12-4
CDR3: CASTPRGNQPQHF
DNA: TGTGCCAGCACTCCAAGGGGGAATCAGCCCCAGCATTTT

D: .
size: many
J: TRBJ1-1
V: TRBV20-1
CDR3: CSAGKATQEAFF
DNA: TGCAGTGCTGGAAAAGCCACCCAAGAAGCTTTCTTT

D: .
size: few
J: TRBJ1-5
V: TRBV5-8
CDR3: CASSLGVREPQHF
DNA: TGTGCCAGCAGCTTGGGGGTACGTGAGCCCCAGCATTTT

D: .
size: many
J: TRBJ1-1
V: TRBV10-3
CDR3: CAISERRSTEAFF
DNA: TGTGCCATCAGTGAACGGAGGAGCACTGAAGCTTTCTTT

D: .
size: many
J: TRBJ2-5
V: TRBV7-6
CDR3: CASSTRQGRAQETQYF
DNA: TGTGCCAGCAGCACCCGACAGGGGAGGGCTCAAGAGACCCAGTACTTC

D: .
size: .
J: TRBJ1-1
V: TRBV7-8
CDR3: CASSSTSGNTEAFF
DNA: TGTGCCAGCAGCTCGACCTCAGGGAACACTGAAGCTTTCTTT

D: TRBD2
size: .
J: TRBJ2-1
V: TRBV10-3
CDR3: CAIKGRTSGLSYNEQFF
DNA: TGTGCCATCAAGGGGCGGACTAGCGGGCTATCCTACAATGAGCAGTTCTTC

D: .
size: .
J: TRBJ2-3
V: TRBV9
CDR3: CASSVPGRTDTQYF
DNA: TGTGCCAGCAGCGTACCAGGGCGCACAGATACGCAGTATTTT

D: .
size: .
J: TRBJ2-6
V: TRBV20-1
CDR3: CSARGTGANVLTF
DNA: TGCAGTGCTAGGGGTACCGGGGCCAACGTCCTGACTTTC

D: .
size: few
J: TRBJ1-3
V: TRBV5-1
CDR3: CASSNGISGNTIYF
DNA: TGCGCCAGCAGCAATGGAATCTCTGGAAACACCATATATTTT

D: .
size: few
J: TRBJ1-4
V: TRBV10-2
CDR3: CASSILGRVAIGEKLFF
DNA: TGCGCCAGCAGTATCCTAGGCAGGGTTGCAATAGGGGAAAAACTGTTTTTT

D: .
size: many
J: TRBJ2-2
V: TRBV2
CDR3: CASRATGIGTGELFF
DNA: TGTGCCAGCAGAGCGACAGGAATAGGGACCGGGGAGCTGTTTTTT

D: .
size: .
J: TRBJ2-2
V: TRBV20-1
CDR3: CSARDRDTTNTGELFF
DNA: TGCAGTGCTAGAGATCGGGACACCACGAACACCGGGGAGCTGTTTTTT

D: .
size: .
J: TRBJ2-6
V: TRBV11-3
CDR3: CASSLAVGHGANVLTF
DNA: TGTGCCAGCAGCCTCGCTGTGGGTCACGGGGCCAACGTCCTGACTTTC

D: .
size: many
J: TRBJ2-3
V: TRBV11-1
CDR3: CASSSPDYLTQYF
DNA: TGTGCCAGCAGCTCCCCGGACTATCTTACGCAGTATTTT